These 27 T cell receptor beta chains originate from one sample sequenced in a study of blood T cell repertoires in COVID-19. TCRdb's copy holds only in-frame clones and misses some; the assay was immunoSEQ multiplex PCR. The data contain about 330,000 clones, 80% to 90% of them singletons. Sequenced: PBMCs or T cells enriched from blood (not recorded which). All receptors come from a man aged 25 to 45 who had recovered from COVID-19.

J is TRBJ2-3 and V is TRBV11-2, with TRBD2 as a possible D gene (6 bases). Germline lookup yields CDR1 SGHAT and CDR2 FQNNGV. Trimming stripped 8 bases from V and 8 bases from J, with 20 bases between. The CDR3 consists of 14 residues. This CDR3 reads CASQEGPTSGTQYF. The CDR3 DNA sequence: TGTGCCAGCCAGGAGGGGCCAACCTCCGGTACGCAGTATTTT.

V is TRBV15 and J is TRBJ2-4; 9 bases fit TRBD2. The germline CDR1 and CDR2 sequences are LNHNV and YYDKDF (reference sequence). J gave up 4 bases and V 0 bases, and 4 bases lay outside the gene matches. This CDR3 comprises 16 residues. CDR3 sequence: CATSRDPAGGKNIQYF. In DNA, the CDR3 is TGTGCCACCAGCAGAGATCCGGCGGGGGGGAAAAACATTCAGTACTTC.

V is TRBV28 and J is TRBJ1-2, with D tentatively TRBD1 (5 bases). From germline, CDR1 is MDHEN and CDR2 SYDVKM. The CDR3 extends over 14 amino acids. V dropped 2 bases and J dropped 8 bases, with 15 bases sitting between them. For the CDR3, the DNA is TGTGCCAGCAGTTTAGGACACCTGATCGAAGGCTACACCTTC. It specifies CASSLGHLIEGYTF.

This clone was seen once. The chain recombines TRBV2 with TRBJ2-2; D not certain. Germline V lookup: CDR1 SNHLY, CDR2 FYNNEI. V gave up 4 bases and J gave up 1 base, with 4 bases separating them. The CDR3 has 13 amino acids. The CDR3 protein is CASSGRNTGELFF. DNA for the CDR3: TGTGCCAGCAGTGGCAGGAACACCGGGGAGCTGTTTTTT.

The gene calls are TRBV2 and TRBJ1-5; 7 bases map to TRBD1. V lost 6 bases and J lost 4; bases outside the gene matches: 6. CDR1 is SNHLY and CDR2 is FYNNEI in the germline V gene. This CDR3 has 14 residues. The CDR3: CASSGTGDNQPQHF. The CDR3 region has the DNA TGTGCCAGCAGCGGAACAGGGGATAATCAGCCCCAGCATTTT.

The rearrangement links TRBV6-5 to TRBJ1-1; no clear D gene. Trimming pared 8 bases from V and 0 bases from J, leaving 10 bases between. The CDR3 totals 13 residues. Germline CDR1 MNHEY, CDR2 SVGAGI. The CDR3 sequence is CASSQRLNTEAFF. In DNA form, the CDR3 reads TGTGCCAGCTCACAACGATTGAACACTGAAGCTTTCTTT.

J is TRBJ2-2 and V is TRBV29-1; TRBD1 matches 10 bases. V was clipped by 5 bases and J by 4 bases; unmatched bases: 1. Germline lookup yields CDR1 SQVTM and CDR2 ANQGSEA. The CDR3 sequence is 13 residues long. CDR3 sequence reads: CSVRTGGTGELFF. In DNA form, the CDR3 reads TGCAGCGTTAGGACAGGGGGCACCGGGGAGCTGTTTTTT.

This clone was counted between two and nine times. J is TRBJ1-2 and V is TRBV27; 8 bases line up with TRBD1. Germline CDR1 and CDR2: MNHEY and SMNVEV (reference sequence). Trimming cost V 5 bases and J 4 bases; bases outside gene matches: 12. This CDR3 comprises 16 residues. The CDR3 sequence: CASSLRRAGGIYGYTF. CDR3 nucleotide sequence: TGTGCCAGCAGTCTTCGAAGGGCAGGGGGCATCTATGGCTACACCTTC.

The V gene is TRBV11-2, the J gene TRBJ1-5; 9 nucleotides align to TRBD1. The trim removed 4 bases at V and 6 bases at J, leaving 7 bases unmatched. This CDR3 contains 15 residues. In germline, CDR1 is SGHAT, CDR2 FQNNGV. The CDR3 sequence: CASSSYRGRTQPQHF. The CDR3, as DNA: TGTGCCAGCAGCTCCTACAGGGGGCGGACTCAGCCCCAGCATTTT.

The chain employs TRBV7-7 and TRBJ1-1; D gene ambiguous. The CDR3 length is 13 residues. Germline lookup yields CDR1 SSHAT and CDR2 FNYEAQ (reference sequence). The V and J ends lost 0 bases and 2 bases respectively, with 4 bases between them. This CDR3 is CASSLARNTEAFF. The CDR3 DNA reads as TGTGCCAGCAGCTTAGCCAGAAACACTGAAGCTTTCTTT.

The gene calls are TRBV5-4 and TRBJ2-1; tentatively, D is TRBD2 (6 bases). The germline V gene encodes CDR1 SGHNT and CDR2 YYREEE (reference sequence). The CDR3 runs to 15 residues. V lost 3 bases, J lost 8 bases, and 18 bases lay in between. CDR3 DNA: TGTGCCAGCAGCTCGCCGGGACTCCCGAAAGATGAGCAGTTCTTC. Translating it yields CASSSPGLPKDEQFF.

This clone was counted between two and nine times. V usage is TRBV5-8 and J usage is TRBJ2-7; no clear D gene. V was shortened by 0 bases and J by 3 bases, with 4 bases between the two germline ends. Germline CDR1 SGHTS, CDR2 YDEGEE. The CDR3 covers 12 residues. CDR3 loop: CASSLGRYEQYF. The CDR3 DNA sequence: TGTGCCAGCAGCTTGGGTCGCTACGAGCAGTACTTC.

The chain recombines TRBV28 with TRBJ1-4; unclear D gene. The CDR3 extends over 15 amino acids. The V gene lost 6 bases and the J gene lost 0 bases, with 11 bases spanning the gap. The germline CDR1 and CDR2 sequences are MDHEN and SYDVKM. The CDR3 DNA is TGTGCCAGCAGCCAGGCGTTCGCAACTAATGAAAAACTGTTTTTT. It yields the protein CASSQAFATNEKLFF.

This CDR3 reads CASSQTGALNTGELFF. The CDR3 bases are TGTGCCAGCAGCCAAACAGGGGCCTTGAACACCGGGGAGCTGTTTTTT. The chain joins TRBV5-4 to TRBJ2-2; 7 nucleotides match TRBD1. Germline lookup yields CDR1 SGHNT and CDR2 YYREEE (reference sequence). This CDR3 region has 16 residues. Trimming cost V 4 bases and J 1 base; bases outside gene matches: 7.

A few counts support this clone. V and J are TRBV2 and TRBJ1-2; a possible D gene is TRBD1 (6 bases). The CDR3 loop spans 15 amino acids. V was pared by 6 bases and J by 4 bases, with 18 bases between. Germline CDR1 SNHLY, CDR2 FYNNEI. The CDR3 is CASRRSTGETYGYTF. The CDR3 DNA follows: TGTGCCAGCAGGAGATCGACAGGCGAAACCTATGGCTACACCTTC.

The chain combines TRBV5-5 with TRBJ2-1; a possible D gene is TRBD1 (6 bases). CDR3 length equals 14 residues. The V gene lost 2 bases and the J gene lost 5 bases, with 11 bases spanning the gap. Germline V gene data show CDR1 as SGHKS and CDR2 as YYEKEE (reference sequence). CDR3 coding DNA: TGTGCCAGCAGCTTAGGGACAATCGACAATGAGCAGTTCTTC. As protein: CASSLGTIDNEQFF.

DNA of the CDR3: TGTGCCAGCAGTTATGGACAGGGTTATGGCTACACCTTC. It yields the protein CASSYGQGYGYTF. The chain uses TRBV28 and TRBJ1-2; 8 bases align to TRBD1. The CDR3 covers 13 residues. With 4 bases clipped from V and 5 bases from J, the junction kept 3 bases outside the gene matches. Germline V gene lookup returns CDR1 MDHEN and CDR2 SYDVKM.

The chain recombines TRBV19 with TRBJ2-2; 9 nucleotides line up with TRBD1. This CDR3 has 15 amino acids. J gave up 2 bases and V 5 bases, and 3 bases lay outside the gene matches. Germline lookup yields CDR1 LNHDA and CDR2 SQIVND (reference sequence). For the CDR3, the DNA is TGTGCCAGTAGTGGACAGGGGTTAAACACCGGGGAGCTGTTTTTT. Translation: CASSGQGLNTGELFF.

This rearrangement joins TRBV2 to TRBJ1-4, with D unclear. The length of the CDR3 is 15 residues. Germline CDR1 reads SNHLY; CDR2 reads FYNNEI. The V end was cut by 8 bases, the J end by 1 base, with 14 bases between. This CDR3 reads CASSKASRTNEKLFF. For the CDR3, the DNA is TGTGCCAGCTCGAAAGCGTCCCGAACTAATGAAAAACTGTTTTTT.

The CDR3 reads CASRIAGQISYEQYF. The CDR3 DNA sequence: TGTGCCAGCAGGATTGCGGGACAGATCTCCTACGAGCAGTACTTC. The chain has TRBV6-5 and TRBJ2-7, with D maybe TRBD1 (7 bases). The V gene lost 6 bases and the J gene lost 0 bases, with 15 bases spanning the gap. CDR3 size: 15 residues. The V gene's germline CDR1 is MNHEY and CDR2 SVGAGI.

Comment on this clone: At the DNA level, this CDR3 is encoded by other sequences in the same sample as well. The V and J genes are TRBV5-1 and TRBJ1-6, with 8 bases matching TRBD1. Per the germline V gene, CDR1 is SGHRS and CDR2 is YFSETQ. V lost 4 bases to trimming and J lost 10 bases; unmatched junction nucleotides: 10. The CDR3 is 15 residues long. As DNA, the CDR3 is TGCGCCAGCAGCCTAAAAGGACAGGGTGGCTCACCCCTCCACTTT. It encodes CASSLKGQGGSPLHF.

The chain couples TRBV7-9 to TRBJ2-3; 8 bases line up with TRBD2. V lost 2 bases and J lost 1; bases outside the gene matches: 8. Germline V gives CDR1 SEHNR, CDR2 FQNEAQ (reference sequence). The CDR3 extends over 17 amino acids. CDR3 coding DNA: TGTGCCAGCAGCTTATGGCCCCGGGGGGGTGGCACAGATACGCAGTATTTT. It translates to CASSLWPRGGGTDTQYF.

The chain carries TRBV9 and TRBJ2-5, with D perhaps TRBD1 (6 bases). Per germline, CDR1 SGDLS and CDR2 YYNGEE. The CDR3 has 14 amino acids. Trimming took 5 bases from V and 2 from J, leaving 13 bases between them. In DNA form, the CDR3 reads TGTGCCAGCAGTCAGGGGCAGATACAAGAGACCCAGTACTTC. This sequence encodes CASSQGQIQETQYF.

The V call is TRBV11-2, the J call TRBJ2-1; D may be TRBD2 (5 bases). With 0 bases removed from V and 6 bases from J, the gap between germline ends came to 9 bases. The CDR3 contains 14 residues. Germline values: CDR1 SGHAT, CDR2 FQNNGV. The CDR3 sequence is CASSLERTGNEQFF. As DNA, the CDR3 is TGTGCCAGCAGCTTAGAACGGACTGGCAATGAGCAGTTCTTC.

The CDR3 reads CSGTVSGNTIYF. The CDR3 DNA sequence: TGCAGCGGGACAGTCTCTGGAAACACCATATATTTT. The chain links TRBV29-1 to TRBJ1-3; D might be TRBD1 (6 bases). The CDR3 length is 12 residues. Germline loops: CDR1 SQVTM, CDR2 ANQGSEA. Between the trimmed V and J ends, which lost 7 bases and 0 bases, there was a span of 7 bases.

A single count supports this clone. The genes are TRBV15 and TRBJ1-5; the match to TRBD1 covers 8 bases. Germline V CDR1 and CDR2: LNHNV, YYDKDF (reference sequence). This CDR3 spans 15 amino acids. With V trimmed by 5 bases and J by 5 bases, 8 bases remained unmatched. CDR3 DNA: TGTGCCACCAGCCACAACAGGGGGATCGATCAGCCCCAGCATTTT. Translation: CATSHNRGIDQPQHF.

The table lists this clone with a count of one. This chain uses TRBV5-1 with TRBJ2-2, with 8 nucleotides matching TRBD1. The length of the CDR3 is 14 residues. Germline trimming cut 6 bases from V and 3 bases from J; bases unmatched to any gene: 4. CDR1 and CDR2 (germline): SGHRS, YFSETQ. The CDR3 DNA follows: TGCGCCAGCATTCCGGGACAGGACACCGGGGAGCTGTTTTTT. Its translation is CASIPGQDTGELFF. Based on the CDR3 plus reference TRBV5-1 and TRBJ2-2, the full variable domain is KAGVTQTPRYLIKTRGQQVTLSCSPISGHRSVSWYQQTPGQGLQFLFEYFSETQRNKGNFPGRFSGRQFSNSRSEMNVSTLELGDSALYLCASIPGQDTGELFFGEGSRLTVL.